The 30 T cell receptor beta chains below come from one sample, sequenced in a study of T cell repertoires in cytomegalovirus infection. One entry per CDR3 protein, called by TCRdb with MiXCR from the reads. The table lists hundreds of thousands of distinct CDR3 sequences, 35% of them singletons. The sample was PBMCs. The receptor set was obtained from a human donor in good health (CMV status not recorded). Some clones in this sample may be carry-over from other donors' samples.

This clonotype was seen repeatedly, ten times or more. V gene TRBV20-1 combines with J gene TRBJ1-3; TRBD1 agrees at 8 bases. There are 14 residues in the CDR3. V was clipped by 1 base and J by 1 base; unmatched bases: 0. Germline V gene lookup returns CDR1 DFQATT and CDR2 SNEGSKA (reference sequence). CDR3 sequence (DNA): TGCAGTGCTAGAGGACAGGGGTCTGGAAACACCATATATTTT. Translating it yields CSARGQGSGNTIYF.

In this sample, this clonotype turned up many times. The chain couples TRBV7-2 to TRBJ1-2; 7 bases fit TRBD1. Unmatched junction bases numbered 19, after V lost 7 bases and J lost 8 bases. Germline lookup yields CDR1 SGHTA and CDR2 FQGNSA. CDR3 length equals 16 residues. CDR3 loop: CASTQRVRSTGSGYTF. CDR3 nucleotide sequence: TGTGCCAGCACCCAACGGGTCCGTTCGACAGGGAGCGGCTACACCTTC.

The chain uses TRBV20-1 and TRBJ1-2, with D possibly matching TRBD1 (5 bases). V was cut by 0 bases and J by 3 bases, with 11 bases left in between. Germline-derived CDR1 and CDR2 are DFQATT and SNEGSKA (reference sequence). CDR3 length: 14 amino acids. CDR3 amino acids: CSARDPRADYGYTF. DNA for the CDR3: TGCAGTGCTAGAGACCCCAGGGCGGACTATGGCTACACCTTC.

The genes are TRBV10-3 and TRBJ1-6, with D unclear. This CDR3 contains 14 residues. Looked up from germline, CDR1 is ENHRY and CDR2 is SYGVKD. Trimming pared 4 bases from V and 8 bases from J, leaving 12 bases between. CDR3 protein: CAISGQESDSPLHF. The CDR3 DNA is TGTGCCATCAGTGGCCAGGAAAGTGATTCACCCCTCCACTTT.

This rearrangement joins TRBV28 to TRBJ2-7; possible D gene TRBD2, 5 bases. CDR1 and CDR2 from the germline V gene are MDHEN and SYDVKM. The V end was cut by 5 bases, the J end by 0 bases, with 14 bases between. The CDR3 runs 15 residues. The CDR3 DNA reads as TGTGCCAGCAGTCTAGGAGGACGGACCTCCTACGAGCAGTACTTC. This codes for CASSLGGRTSYEQYF.

This sequence joins TRBV11-2 and TRBJ2-5; D not resolved. V lost 5 bases and J lost 5, with 9 bases in between. CDR1 SGHAT and CDR2 FQNNGV come from the germline V gene. The CDR3 spans 12 residues. CDR3 residues: CASSQSVETQYF. The CDR3, as DNA: TGTGCCAGCAGCCAGAGTGTGGAGACCCAGTACTTC.

The chain links TRBV3-1 to TRBJ2-1, with 7 bases aligning to TRBD1. The CDR3 has 14 amino acids. Germline V gene lookup returns CDR1 LGHDT and CDR2 YNNKEL (reference sequence). J was trimmed by 9 bases and V by 4 bases; bases with no gene match: 9. CDR3: CASSPYEPGGEQFF. CDR3 DNA sequence: TGTGCCAGCAGCCCGTACGAACCAGGGGGTGAGCAGTTCTTC.

This clonotype was detected ten times or more. The rearrangement links TRBV11-2 to TRBJ1-2; tentatively, D is TRBD1 (6 bases). Per germline, CDR1 SGHAT and CDR2 FQNNGV. There are 14 residues in the CDR3. Trimming shortened V by 6 bases and J by 5 bases, and 16 bases separated the two germline ends. In nucleotides, the CDR3 is TGTGCCAGCAGTCCTACTAGGGGGGCGTATGGCTACACCTTC. Amino acid sequence: CASSPTRGAYGYTF.

CDR3 region: CASGIAYEQYF. For the CDR3, the DNA is TGTGCCAGCGGGATAGCCTACGAGCAGTACTTC. The rearrangement joins TRBV19 to TRBJ2-7; D is perhaps TRBD2 (5 bases). V dropped 9 bases and J dropped 2 bases, with 8 bases sitting between them. Germline CDR1 reads LNHDA; CDR2 reads SQIVND (reference sequence). The CDR3 is 11 amino acids.

The chain joins TRBV29-1 to TRBJ2-3; a weak D match, TRBD2 (5 bases). V was clipped by 6 bases and J by 2 bases, with 9 bases between them. The CDR3 is 12 residues long. Germline CDR1 reads SQVTM; CDR2 reads ANQGSEA. In nucleotides, the CDR3 is TGCAGCGTCAAGACTAACACAGATACGCAGTATTTT. This codes for CSVKTNTDTQYF.

This clonotype came up a few times. V gene TRBV28 combines with J gene TRBJ2-1; the match to TRBD2 covers 12 bases. V shed 6 bases, J shed 9 bases, and the junction held 12 bases outside the gene matches. The CDR3 length is 16 residues. Germline V gene data show CDR1 as MDHEN and CDR2 as SYDVKM. The CDR3 protein is CASRLASGRDWGEQFF. DNA for the CDR3: TGTGCCAGCAGATTAGCTAGCGGGAGGGATTGGGGTGAGCAGTTCTTC.

This clonotype came up a few times. The chain employs TRBV28 and TRBJ1-2, with D possibly matching TRBD1 (6 bases). This CDR3 contains 14 residues. Germline CDR1 and CDR2: MDHEN and SYDVKM. V was trimmed by 3 bases and J by 2 bases, leaving 10 bases between them. Written as DNA, the CDR3 is TGTGCCAGCAGTTTGGCAGGGGACAACTATGGCTACACCTTC. Its translation is CASSLAGDNYGYTF.

The chain is built from TRBV20-1 and TRBJ1-3, with D perhaps matching TRBD1 (6 bases). The CDR3 has 14 amino acids. Germline V CDR1 and CDR2: DFQATT, SNEGSKA (reference sequence). Trimming pared 3 bases from V and 0 bases from J, leaving 9 bases between. CDR3 amino acids: CSASNRASGNTIYF. CDR3 DNA: TGCAGTGCTAGCAACAGGGCCTCTGGAAACACCATATATTTT.

This sequence joins TRBV11-2 and TRBJ2-5; either TRBD1 or TRBD2 may supply D (5 bases each). Looked up from germline, CDR1 is SGHAT and CDR2 is FQNNGV. The CDR3 is 15 amino acids. Deletions cut 7 bases from V and 5 bases from J, with 20 bases between. CDR3 in DNA: TGTGCCAGCATCCGATCTTCAGGGAGCAGGGAGACCCAGTACTTC. Its translation is CASIRSSGSRETQYF.

A few counts support this clonotype. This chain joins TRBV5-1 and TRBJ2-2; D call uncertain. CDR3 length equals 13 residues. Deletions cut 5 bases from V and 5 bases from J, with 10 bases between. Germline lookup yields CDR1 SGHRS and CDR2 YFSETQ. The chain's CDR3 is CASSDGRTGELFF. The CDR3 DNA is TGCGCCAGCAGTGATGGCAGAACCGGGGAGCTGTTTTTT.

This clonotype is a singleton in its sample. A much larger clone lies one base from this, so it may be a read error. This rearrangement joins TRBV7-2 to TRBJ2-6; the match to TRBD1 covers 8 bases. In germline, CDR1 is SGHTA, CDR2 FQGNSA. The CDR3 is 17 residues long. CDR3 bases: TGTGCCAGCAGATCCGGGACAGGTGTCGCCGGGGCCACCGTCCTGACTTTC. It is translated as CASRSGTGVAGATVLTF.

The chain recombines TRBV28 with TRBJ1-4; D possibly corresponds to TRBD1 (5 bases). This CDR3 is 14 amino acids long. Trimming shortened V by 2 bases and J by 6 bases, and 10 bases separated the two germline ends. CDR1 MDHEN and CDR2 SYDVKM come from the germline V gene. The CDR3 DNA sequence: TGTGCCAGCAGTTTAATAAGAGGGGATGAAAAACTGTTTTTT. Its protein product is CASSLIRGDEKLFF.

The chain recombines TRBV6-1 with TRBJ2-1, with 7 positions matching TRBD1. The CDR3 runs 13 residues. Germline assignment: CDR1 MNHNS and CDR2 SASEGT. V was clipped by 4 bases and J by 8 bases; unmatched bases: 5. The CDR3 nucleotides read TGTGCCAGCAGTGGACAGGGTCACCATGAGCAGTTCTTC. Translated, it gives CASSGQGHHEQFF.

At least ten counts were recorded for this clonotype. The genes are TRBV7-3 and TRBJ2-6, with D unclear. CDR1 is SGHTA and CDR2 is FQGTGA in the germline V gene. The CDR3 is 15 amino acids. The V gene lost 2 bases and the J gene lost 0 bases, with 5 bases spanning the gap. The CDR3 DNA sequence: TGTGCCAGCAGCTTAGTGGCCTCTGGGGCCAACGTCCTGACTTTC. It is translated as CASSLVASGANVLTF.

The V gene is TRBV2, the J gene TRBJ1-5; D is undetermined. The CDR3 is 13 residues long. V was clipped by 4 bases and J by 5 bases, with 9 bases between them. In germline, CDR1 is SNHLY, CDR2 FYNNEI. The CDR3 DNA is TGTGCCAGCAGTGGAAGCAGTTATCAGCCCCAGCATTTT. Its translation: CASSGSSYQPQHF.

About this clonotype itself: This may be a read error, as it is one base from a much larger clone. The rearrangement uses TRBV7-6 and TRBJ1-4; a weak D match, TRBD1 (5 bases). Germline V gene data show CDR1 as SGHVS and CDR2 as FNYEAQ. The CDR3 totals 15 residues. The CDR3 is CASSPRGDPQENLFF. CDR3 nucleotides: TGTGCCAGCAGCCCCCGGGGGGATCCACAAGAAAACCTGTTTTTT. Drawing the rest from reference TRBV7-6 and TRBJ1-4, the complete variable domain is GAGVSQSPRYKVTKRGQDVALRCDPISGHVSLYWYRQALGQGPEFLTYFNYEAQQDKSGLPNDRFSAERPEGSISTLTIQRTEQRDSAMYRCASSPRGDPQENLFFGSGTQLSVL.

The sample holds many counts of this clonotype. J is TRBJ2-7 and V is TRBV4-1; D is perhaps TRBD1 (6 bases). The CDR3 runs to 11 residues. CDR1 is MGHRA and CDR2 is YSYEKL in the germline V gene. The V end was cut by 3 bases, the J end by 6 bases, with 6 bases between. CDR3 region: CASSHRGEQYF. Here the CDR3 DNA reads TGCGCCAGCAGCCACAGGGGCGAGCAGTACTTC.

This clonotype was observed a few times. This chain links TRBV6-1 with TRBJ2-1; a weak D match, TRBD1 (7 bases). Trimming cost V 6 bases and J 7 bases, with 19 bases left between them. The CDR3 spans 15 residues. The V gene's germline CDR1 is MNHNS and CDR2 SASEGT. The CDR3 sequence is CASRANGAGGNEQFF. The CDR3 DNA reads TGTGCCAGCAGGGCGAATGGGGCAGGGGGGAATGAGCAGTTCTTC.

This sequence joins TRBV20-1 and TRBJ1-2; 9 bases are a match to TRBD1. The ends lost 0 bases at V and 8 bases at J; junction bases unmatched: 10. CDR3 length: 15 residues. Looked up from germline, CDR1 is DFQATT and CDR2 is SNEGSKA (reference sequence). The chain's CDR3 is CSARDRKQGASGYTF. The CDR3 coding sequence is TGCAGTGCTAGAGACCGGAAACAGGGGGCTAGCGGCTACACCTTC.

This clonotype was seen repeatedly, ten times or more. The rearrangement uses TRBV7-2 and TRBJ1-1; the D gene is possibly TRBD1 (6 bases). CDR1 and CDR2 from the germline V gene are SGHTA and FQGNSA. V dropped 1 base and J dropped 1 base, with 13 bases sitting between them. CDR3 length equals 16 residues. Here the CDR3 reads CASSLVGGTQNTEAFF. CDR3 bases: TGTGCCAGCAGCTTAGTGGGGGGGACACAGAACACTGAAGCTTTCTTT.

This chain connects TRBV6-5 to TRBJ1-2; 7 bases line up with TRBD1. Looked up from germline, CDR1 is MNHEY and CDR2 is SVGAGI. The CDR3 is 19 amino acids. The trim removed 5 bases at V and 3 bases at J, leaving 21 bases unmatched. This CDR3 reads CASSPLRGDSRGVYYGYTF. CDR3 nucleotides: TGTGCCAGCAGTCCCCTCAGAGGGGACAGTCGGGGCGTATACTATGGCTACACCTTC.

The chain combines TRBV20-1 with TRBJ1-2, with D perhaps TRBD1 (5 bases). The germline V and J ends were trimmed by 5 bases and 2 bases, with 12 bases remaining between them. The CDR3 is made up of 13 amino acids. CDR1 is DFQATT, CDR2 SNEGSKA, per germline (reference sequence). CDR3 DNA: TGCAGTGCTTCCCCTGGGGGAAACTATGGCTACACCTTC. This sequence encodes CSASPGGNYGYTF.

This chain connects TRBV20-1 to TRBJ1-1; 8 nucleotides agree with TRBD1. Germline V gives CDR1 DFQATT, CDR2 SNEGSKA (reference sequence). The length of the CDR3 is 12 residues. V shed 6 bases, J shed 4 bases, and the junction held 4 bases outside the gene matches. Here the CDR3 DNA reads TGCAGTGCCAGGGACAGGAGCACTGAAGCTTTCTTT. Protein sequence: CSARDRSTEAFF.

This sequence joins TRBV5-1 and TRBJ1-2; 11 bases fit TRBD1. The ends lost 0 bases at V and 7 bases at J; junction bases unmatched: 2. Germline-derived CDR1 and CDR2 are SGHRS and YFSETQ. The CDR3 runs 14 residues. The CDR3 DNA reads TGCGCCAGCAGCTTGGGGACAGGGGGCCGTGGCTACACCTTC. Translation: CASSLGTGGRGYTF.

There are many counts of this clonotype. V gene TRBV28 combines with J gene TRBJ2-7; 8 bases match TRBD2. The CDR3 is made up of 14 amino acids. Germline values: CDR1 MDHEN, CDR2 SYDVKM. V was clipped by 3 bases and J by 3 bases; unmatched bases: 4. CDR3 protein: CASSFSGELYEQYF. The CDR3 coding sequence is TGTGCCAGCAGTTTTAGCGGGGAACTCTACGAGCAGTACTTC.